What follows are 9 T cell receptor beta chains derived from one specimen sequenced in a study of blood T cells in healthy people across ages. With a J-beta primer mix and a sample-barcoded 5' primer, a second PCR ran roughly 6 to 12 cycles. Each CDR3 protein gets one entry after TCRdb re-called the 5' RACE reads with MiXCR. The table includes 700,000 to 900,000 distinct CDR3 sequences, 20% to 30% detected once. This sample was shared with a second study, whose subject was T cells of mothers and their children.

The sequenced material came from blood. These receptors were taken from a boy younger than 18 in good health.

The genes are TRBV20-1 and TRBJ1-2, with D maybe TRBD1 (5 bases). Germline assignment: CDR1 DFQATT and CDR2 SNEGSKA (reference sequence). V lost 1 base and J lost 4, with 13 bases in between. The CDR3 is made up of 14 amino acids. CDR3 DNA: TGCAGTGCTAGAGGGGCAGGGTTTAGCTATGGCTACACCTTC. It specifies CSARGAGFSYGYTF.

The V and J genes are TRBV28 and TRBJ2-4, with a tentative D call TRBD1 (6 bases). V lost 4 bases to trimming and J lost 0 bases, with 10 bases between them. Germline CDR1 and CDR2: MDHEN and SYDVKM. CDR3 size: 15 residues. CDR3 DNA sequence: TGTGCCAGCAGTTCATCGGGACAAGCCAAAAACATTCAGTACTTC. Translation: CASSSSGQAKNIQYF.

This chain connects TRBV14 to TRBJ2-5; TRBD2 is a possible D gene (7 bases). Germline values: CDR1 SGHDN, CDR2 FVKESK. The CDR3 is 14 residues long. CDR3 residues: CAEALRGGQETQYF. Written as DNA, the CDR3 is TGTGCAGAAGCCTTAAGGGGGGGCCAAGAGACCCAGTACTTC.

V usage is TRBV20-1 and J usage is TRBJ2-1, with D possibly TRBD1 on 5 matching bases. The J call is doubtful: the DNA matches TRBJ2-7 better. The CDR3 runs 15 residues. CDR1 and CDR2 from the germline V gene are DFQATT and SNEGSKA (reference sequence). This CDR3 is CSARDSYRKAYEQYF. CDR3 DNA sequence: TGCAGTGCTAGAGATTCTTACAGGAAAGCCTACGAGCAGTACTTC.

The chain is built from TRBV12-5 and TRBJ2-5; a weak D match, TRBD2 (5 bases). This CDR3 has 15 residues. The germline CDR1 and CDR2 sequences are LGHNT and FRNRAP. The V end lost 7 bases, the J end lost 4 bases, and 19 bases lay between the germline ends. CDR3 nucleotide sequence: TGTGCTAGTGCCTACATACTCGGGGTTTTAGAGACCCAGTACTTC. As protein: CASAYILGVLETQYF.

This clonotype was counted only a few times. The V and J genes are TRBV3-1 and TRBJ2-1; TRBD2 matches 14 bases. The V gene's germline CDR1 is LGHDT and CDR2 YNNKEL (reference sequence). The V gene end was trimmed by 3 bases and the J gene end by 7 bases; junction bases not matched to a gene: 11. The CDR3 spans 18 residues. The CDR3 DNA is TGTGCCAGCAGCCAGTTGGCCCCGACTAGCGGGGGGGCAAATGAGCAGTTCTTC. Protein product: CASSQLAPTSGGANEQFF.

The rearrangement links TRBV20-1 to TRBJ2-6; 8 bases align to TRBD2. The germline gives CDR1 DFQATT, CDR2 SNEGSKA (reference sequence). This CDR3 region has 17 residues. The V gene end was trimmed by 3 bases and the J gene end by 0 bases; junction bases not matched to a gene: 7. CDR3 coding DNA: TGCAGTGCTAGGCCGGGGGGGGCTCCCTCTGGGGCCAACGTCCTGACTTTC. Translation gives CSARPGGAPSGANVLTF.

The V gene is TRBV10-3, the J gene TRBJ2-4, with D unclear. The V gene's germline CDR1 is ENHRY and CDR2 SYGVKD. The CDR3 consists of 15 residues. Trimming pared 0 bases from V and 9 bases from J, leaving 15 bases between. Here the CDR3 reads CAISESISEIGIQYF. The CDR3 DNA follows: TGTGCCATCAGTGAGTCGATCTCAGAGATAGGCATTCAGTACTTC.

Concerning this clonotype: An end of the junction differs from the germline gene, which may be a read error. This rearrangement joins TRBV12-3 or TRBV12-4 to TRBJ2-7; 10 positions match TRBD1. The CDR3 consists of 15 residues. The CDR3 protein is CASSFGTGEFYEQYF. In DNA form, the CDR3 reads TGCGCCAGCAGTTTCGGGACAGGGGAGTTCTACGAGCAGTACTTC.